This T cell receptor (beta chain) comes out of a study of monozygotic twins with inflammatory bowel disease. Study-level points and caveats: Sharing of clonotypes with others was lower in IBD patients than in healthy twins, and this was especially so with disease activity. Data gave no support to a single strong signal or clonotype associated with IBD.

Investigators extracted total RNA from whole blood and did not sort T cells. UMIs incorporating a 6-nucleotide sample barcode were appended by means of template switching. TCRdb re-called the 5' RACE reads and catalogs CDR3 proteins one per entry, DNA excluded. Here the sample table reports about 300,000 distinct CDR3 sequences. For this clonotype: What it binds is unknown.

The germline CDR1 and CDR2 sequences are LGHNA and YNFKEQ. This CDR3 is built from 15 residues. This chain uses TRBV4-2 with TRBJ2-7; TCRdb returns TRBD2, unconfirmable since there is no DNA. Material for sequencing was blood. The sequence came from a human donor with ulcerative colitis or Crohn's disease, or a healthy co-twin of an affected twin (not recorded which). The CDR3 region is CASSQTGALPYEQYF.